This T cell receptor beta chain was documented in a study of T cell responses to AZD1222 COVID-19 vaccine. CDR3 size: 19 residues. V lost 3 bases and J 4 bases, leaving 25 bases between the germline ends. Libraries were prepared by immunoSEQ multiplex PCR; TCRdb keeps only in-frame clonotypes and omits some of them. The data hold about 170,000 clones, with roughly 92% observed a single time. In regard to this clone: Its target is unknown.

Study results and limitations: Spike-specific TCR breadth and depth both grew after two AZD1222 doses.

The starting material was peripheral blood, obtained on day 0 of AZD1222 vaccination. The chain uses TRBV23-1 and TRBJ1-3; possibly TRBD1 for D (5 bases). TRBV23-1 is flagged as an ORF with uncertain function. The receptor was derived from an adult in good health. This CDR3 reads CASSQDEGFLVPAGNTIYF. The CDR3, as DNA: TGCGCCAGCAGTCAGGACGAGGGGTTTCTCGTCCCCGCGGGAAACACCATATATTTT.